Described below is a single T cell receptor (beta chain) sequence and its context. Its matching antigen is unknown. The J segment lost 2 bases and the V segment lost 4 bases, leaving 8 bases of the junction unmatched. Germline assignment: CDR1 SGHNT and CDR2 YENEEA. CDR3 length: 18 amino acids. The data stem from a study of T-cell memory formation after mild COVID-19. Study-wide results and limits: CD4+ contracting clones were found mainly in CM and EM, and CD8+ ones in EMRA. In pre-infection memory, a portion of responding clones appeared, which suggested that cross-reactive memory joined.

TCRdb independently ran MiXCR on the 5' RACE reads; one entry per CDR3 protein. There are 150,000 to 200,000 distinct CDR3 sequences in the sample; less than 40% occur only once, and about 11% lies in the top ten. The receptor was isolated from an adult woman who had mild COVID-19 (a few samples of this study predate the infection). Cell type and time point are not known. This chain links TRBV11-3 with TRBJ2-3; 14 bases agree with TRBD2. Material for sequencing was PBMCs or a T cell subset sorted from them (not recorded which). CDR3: CASSSGLAGGGLTDTQYF. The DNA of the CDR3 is TGTGCCAGCAGCTCTGGACTAGCGGGAGGAGGCCTCACAGATACGCAGTATTTT.